What follows is one T cell receptor (beta chain) and its context. This clonotype was detected many times. The antigen this receptor binds is unknown. Qualities for individual bases were not recorded, and no much larger clone is one base off. Every donor was a healthy Caucasian. The twin cohort consisted of three pairs of female monozygotic twins, all aged roughly 18 to 29 years. Peripheral blood mononuclear cells were used as the source from which RNA for TCR libraries was isolated. This sample is part of a study of identical twins (dated by TCRdb to the mid-2010s). In terms of the full investigation: TCR alpha and beta repertoires from monozygotic twins, unrelated adults of various ages and cord blood were deep-sequenced to test whether fetal clonotypes persist. Replicate twin experiments were performed at different times using different library preparation protocols to rule out contamination.

Library preparation used 5' RACE. Sequenced using an Illumina HiSeq 2000. Template switching added a universal primer binding site, and the final cDNA carried a unique molecular identifier that allowed TCR cDNA molecules to be counted accurately. Specific primers in the conserved constant-segment region were used to synthesize first-strand cDNA for TCR alpha and beta chains. To control for contamination, every cDNA library carried two barcodes: a SMART-Mk sample barcode plus Illumina barcodes. TruSeq adapter sequences and Illumina sample barcodes were added in two successive PCR steps. The TCR alpha and beta cDNA libraries were sequenced on the Illumina HiSeq platform using custom primers. The original pipeline was this. MiGEC processed the raw reads to extract unique molecular identifiers, while MiXCR was used to determine the CDR3 positions. Recombination models were inferred per individual with the repgenHMM and IGoR tools using an EM algorithm. The tcR package in R was used for shared clonotype analysis, with sharing normalized by the product of cloneset sizes. Out-of-frame nonproductive sequences were analyzed to study raw recombination free of thymic and clonal selection effects. The raw public data were reprocessed by TCRdb itself: fastp quality trimming at Q25, MiXCR clonotype calling, in-frame beta chains only. For every CDR3 protein sequence, its rows merge into one entry that carries the most common genes and DNA. The V and J calls shown here were made by TCRdb, not taken from the authors' results. The sample includes around 960,000 distinct CDR3 sequences, with 10% to 15% observed a single time. The leading ten clones occupy under 2% of the sample.

V loses 0 bases of germline sequence and J loses 1 base, and the interval between the two ends is 12 bases. For CDR1 and CDR2, the germline V gene lists MGHRA and YSYEKL. Including cysteine and phenylalanine, the CDR3 has 16 amino acids. Of all the DNA, just the CDR3 is kept, 48 bases in frame from base 1. What the authors observed across the whole study: Compared with coincidental sharing between unrelated individuals, out-of-frame TCR alpha sequences shared between twins had an excess of sequences with low generation probability. Because the same donors could not be followed over many years, conclusions were based on cross-sectional statistical analysis. Zero-insertion analyses could be partly confounded by invariant T cells such as MAIT and iNKT, although diverse VJ usage argued against such confounding for most clonotypes. Abundant cord blood beta clonotypes carried fewer insertions; young adult naive repertoires showed a weaker similar trend, while memory repertoires showed none. In beta out-of-frame sequences, excess twin sharing was weaker, because having fewer shared sequences lowered the signal-to-noise ratio. Recombination models systematically underestimated out-of-frame TCR alpha sharing in monozygotic twins but agreed with sharing between unrelated individuals.

Separately, the same data were catalogued under a study of yellow fever vaccine responses in identical twins. Per the second study: According to the authors, in identical twins the way T cells responded to vaccination appeared partly convergent and partly personalized. In identical twins, the study followed T cell clones that responded to the vaccine with precision.

The specimen was PBMCs. Recombination linked TRBV4-1 to TRBJ1-2; too little of a D gene remains to name it. This TCR was recovered from a woman aged 18-29 years in good health. CDR3 region: CASSQDQAEFNYGYTF. The DNA reads TGCGCCAGCAGCCAAGATCAGGCAGAGTTTAACTATGGCTACACCTTC.